This T cell receptor (beta chain) emerged from a study of blood T cell repertoires in COVID-19. TCRdb's table, derived via immunoSEQ multiplex PCR, lists solely in-frame clones and lacks some. The sample has fewer than 400,000 clones, over 85% seen once. V lost 5 bases to trimming and J lost 3 bases; unmatched junction nucleotides: 3. Germline V lookup: CDR1 SGHNT, CDR2 YENEEA. The CDR3 spans 14 residues. The origin of this receptor is a woman aged 30 to 39 who had recovered from COVID-19. The sequenced sample was PBMCs or T cells enriched from blood (not recorded which). The chain links TRBV11-3 to TRBJ2-7; 11 nucleotides line up with TRBD2. CDR3 sequence reads: CASSATSGGYEQYF. CDR3 nucleotide sequence: TGTGCCAGCAGCGCCACTAGCGGGGGCTACGAGCAGTACTTC.